The 31 T cell receptor beta chains presented below share a single source sample, sequenced in a study of CD8+ T cells in alopecia areata. Extracted RNA was reverse transcribed, and the resulting cDNA served as sequencing template. Clones were sequenced by immunoSEQ multiplex PCR, and TCRdb holds only the in-frame ones, with some missing. There are about 190,000 clones in the sample; around three fifths occur only once, and around an eighth lies in the top ten. The treatment here: oral pan-JAK inhibitor, 5-10 mg twice daily. The sample was CD8+ T cells sorted from blood, taken at week 24, from a patient treated with tofacitinib. The receptors shown here come from a human donor with alopecia areata.

V usage is TRBV6-6 and J usage is TRBJ1-5; D gene unclear. Trimming took 0 bases from V and 4 from J, leaving 7 bases between them. Germline V gene data show CDR1 as MNHNY and CDR2 as SVGAGI (reference sequence). This CDR3 region has 14 residues. The CDR3 sequence: CASSYSFENQPQHF. CDR3 nucleotide sequence: TGTGCCAGCAGTTACTCATTCGAGAATCAGCCCCAGCATTTT.

The J gene is TRBJ1-1, the V gene TRBV4-1; the D is unclear. V shed 2 bases and J shed 2 bases, with 9 bases lying between them. CDR1 and CDR2 (germline): MGHRA, YSYEKL. The CDR3 covers 14 residues. This CDR3 reads CASSQSIHNTEAFF. CDR3 nucleotide sequence: TGCGCCAGCAGCCAATCGATCCACAACACTGAAGCTTTCTTT.

This chain uses TRBV2 with TRBJ1-1; tentatively, D is TRBD1 (5 bases). Trimming stripped 11 bases from V and 5 bases from J, with 27 bases between. Germline assignment: CDR1 SNHLY and CDR2 FYNNEI. The CDR3 is 16 amino acids. The CDR3 sequence is CAGQQAPKPGGTEAFF. The CDR3 DNA reads as TGTGCCGGACAACAAGCACCGAAACCCGGGGGGACTGAAGCTTTCTTT.

The chain couples TRBV29-1 to TRBJ2-3; D is possibly TRBD1 or TRBD2 (5 bases each). This CDR3 is built from 14 residues. Germline loops: CDR1 SQVTM, CDR2 ANQGSEA. V lost 4 bases to trimming and J lost 2 bases, with 13 bases between them. CDR3 in DNA: TGCAGCGTTGGAGGGGATACCCACACAGATACGCAGTATTTT. It translates to CSVGGDTHTDTQYF.

J is TRBJ2-7 and V is TRBV13, with D possibly being TRBD1 (6 bases). The CDR3 consists of 18 residues. The germline V gene encodes CDR1 PRHDT and CDR2 FYEKMQ (reference sequence). V lost 5 bases to trimming and J lost 0 bases, with 23 bases between them. CDR3 loop: CASSPGVAGGQSSYEQYF. CDR3 in DNA: TGTGCCAGCAGCCCAGGGGTTGCTGGGGGACAAAGCTCCTACGAGCAGTACTTC.

This clone has just a few counts. The chain couples TRBV6-1 to TRBJ2-7, with TRBD1 matching over 9 bases. There are 14 residues in the CDR3. V lost 5 bases to trimming and J lost 3 bases; unmatched junction nucleotides: 5. In germline, CDR1 is MNHNS, CDR2 SASEGT. The CDR3 bases are TGTGCCAGCAGTTATCCGGGACAGGGCTACGAGCAGTACTTC. Its translation: CASSYPGQGYEQYF.

The chain combines TRBV30 with TRBJ1-2; possibly TRBD1 for D (6 bases). The ends were cut back, 1 base at V and 4 bases at J, with 25 bases in the middle. This CDR3 spans 18 amino acids. Germline CDR1 is GTSNPN and CDR2 is SVGIG (reference sequence). The CDR3: CAWSGVQAGEGNIYGYTF. The CDR3 DNA is TGTGCCTGGAGTGGGGTCCAGGCAGGGGAGGGGAATATCTATGGCTACACCTTC.

The chain uses TRBV5-6 and TRBJ2-5; 13 bases align to TRBD2. V shed 3 bases, J shed 1 base, and the junction held 3 bases outside the gene matches. The CDR3 has 16 residues. Germline CDR1 reads SGHDT; CDR2 reads YYEEEE. The CDR3 DNA reads TGTGCCAGCAGCTATGGGACTAGCGGGGTCCAAGAGACCCAGTACTTC. This translates into CASSYGTSGVQETQYF.

In its sample, this clone was seen a few times. CDR3 region: CASSQLAGGADTQYF. In DNA form, the CDR3 reads TGCGCCAGCAGCCAGTTAGCGGGGGGTGCGGATACGCAGTATTTT. The rearrangement links TRBV4-1 to TRBJ2-3, with TRBD2 matching 10 bases. The CDR3 has 15 amino acids. V was clipped by 3 bases and J by 6 bases; unmatched bases: 6. Germline CDR1 and CDR2: MGHRA and YSYEKL.

This clone turned up a few times. This chain links TRBV13 with TRBJ2-1, with TRBD1 matching 11 bases. From germline, CDR1 is PRHDT and CDR2 FYEKMQ (reference sequence). There are 16 residues in the CDR3. J gave up 7 bases and V 2 bases, and 7 bases lay outside the gene matches. The CDR3 protein is CASSLSPGQGGNEQFF. The CDR3 coding sequence is TGTGCCAGCAGCTTATCTCCGGGACAGGGGGGAAATGAGCAGTTCTTC.

The J gene is TRBJ1-2, the V gene TRBV30, with D perhaps TRBD1 (5 bases). This CDR3 has 12 amino acids. Deletions cut 0 bases from V and 14 bases from J, with 16 bases between. Germline V gene sequence: CDR1 GTSNPN, CDR2 SVGIG (reference sequence). The CDR3 protein is CAWSVPLRGWTF. In DNA, the CDR3 is TGTGCCTGGAGTGTACCCCTACGGGGCTGGACCTTC.

The chain couples TRBV27 to TRBJ1-1, with D unclear. With 1 base removed from V and 5 bases from J, the gap between germline ends came to 8 bases. There are 13 residues in the CDR3. Germline-derived CDR1 and CDR2 are MNHEY and SMNVEV (reference sequence). The CDR3, as DNA: TGTGCCAGCAGTTTATATGGGGAGACTGAAGCTTTCTTT. Translation gives CASSLYGETEAFF.

This clone has more than one count but fewer than ten. V usage is TRBV4-2 and J usage is TRBJ2-1; tentatively, D is TRBD1 or TRBD2 (5 bases each). Trimming shortened V by 4 bases and J by 8 bases, and 12 bases separated the two germline ends. The CDR3 runs to 13 residues. Germline lookup yields CDR1 LGHNA and CDR2 YNFKEQ. In nucleotides, the CDR3 is TGTGCCAGCAGCCCCGGGGCCCAGGATGAGCAGTTCTTC. It encodes CASSPGAQDEQFF.

The chain uses TRBV2 and TRBJ1-1, with TRBD1 identical over 8 bases. J lost 4 bases, V lost 6 bases, and 10 bases had no gene match. Germline V lookup: CDR1 SNHLY, CDR2 FYNNEI. The CDR3 runs 15 residues. The CDR3 here is CASSLRTGRSTEAFF. The DNA of the CDR3 is TGTGCCAGCAGCCTTAGGACAGGGCGCTCCACTGAAGCTTTCTTT.

The chain joins TRBV2 to TRBJ1-2; D uncertain. V lost 3 bases and J lost 6, with 20 bases in between. This CDR3 is built from 16 residues. In germline, CDR1 is SNHLY, CDR2 FYNNEI. CDR3 amino acids: CASSDQADGIRDGYTF. The CDR3 DNA follows: TGTGCCAGCAGTGATCAGGCCGACGGTATTAGGGATGGCTACACCTTC.

The rearrangement uses TRBV27 and TRBJ2-2; D might be TRBD2 (5 bases). Germline assignment: CDR1 MNHEY and CDR2 SMNVEV (reference sequence). Trimming shortened V by 1 base and J by 5 bases, and 11 bases separated the two germline ends. The CDR3 consists of 15 residues. The CDR3 here is CASSLLSSSTGELFF. The CDR3 region has the DNA TGTGCCAGCAGTTTATTGTCTAGCTCGACCGGGGAGCTGTTTTTT.

This clone was detected a few times. This chain connects TRBV6-5 to TRBJ2-7, with TRBD1 as a possible D gene (6 bases). This CDR3 region has 14 residues. Trimming removed 5 bases from V and 4 bases from J, with 15 bases in between. Germline CDR1 is MNHEY and CDR2 is SVGAGI. This CDR3 is CASSAALQGYEQYF. CDR3 coding DNA: TGTGCCAGCAGTGCGGCTTTACAGGGTTACGAGCAGTACTTC.

The chain combines TRBV29-1 with TRBJ2-5; no clear D gene. Germline V gene sequence: CDR1 SQVTM, CDR2 ANQGSEA. This CDR3 has 13 residues. Trimming stripped 2 bases from V and 1 base from J, with 8 bases between. The CDR3 here is CSVEQVLQETQYF. The CDR3 DNA reads TGCAGCGTTGAACAGGTACTCCAAGAGACCCAGTACTTC.

This clone came up a few times. The CDR3 DNA follows: TGTGCCAGCAGTGAGGACCCCACAGATACGCAGTATTTT. Amino acids: CASSEDPTDTQYF. The gene calls are TRBV2 and TRBJ2-3; D is undetermined. CDR3 length equals 13 residues. Trimming cost V 3 bases and J 2 bases, with 6 bases left between them. CDR1 is SNHLY, CDR2 FYNNEI, per germline.

V is TRBV13 and J is TRBJ2-1; 9 bases match TRBD1. The CDR3 runs to 14 residues. CDR1 is PRHDT and CDR2 is FYEKMQ in the germline V gene (reference sequence). V gave up 4 bases and J gave up 9 bases; unmatched junction bases: 7. CDR3 sequence reads: CASSSGQGFREQFF. CDR3 coding DNA: TGTGCCAGCAGCTCGGGACAGGGATTCCGTGAGCAGTTCTTC.

In this sample, this clone turned up a few times. V and J are TRBV6-5 and TRBJ2-2, with 8 bases lining up with TRBD1. Unmatched junction bases numbered 1, after V lost 0 bases and J lost 7 bases. The CDR3 covers 14 residues. Looked up from germline, CDR1 is MNHEY and CDR2 is SVGAGI. In nucleotides, the CDR3 is TGTGCCAGCAGTTACTCGACAGGGGTCGGGGAGCTGTTTTTT. This gives the protein CASSYSTGVGELFF.

V is TRBV30 and J is TRBJ1-2; D unclear. Trimming pared 4 bases from V and 4 bases from J, leaving 7 bases between. The V gene's germline CDR1 is GTSNPN and CDR2 SVGIG (reference sequence). This CDR3 region has 11 residues. CDR3 in amino acids: CAWTVSYGYTF. DNA of the CDR3: TGTGCCTGGACAGTGAGCTATGGCTACACCTTC.

Note on this clone: Other DNA sequences in the same sample also yield this CDR3. This sequence joins TRBV7-9 and TRBJ2-1, with unresolved D. The CDR3 spans 10 residues. Trimming removed 1 base from V and 8 bases from J, with 0 bases in between. Germline V gene data show CDR1 as SEHNR and CDR2 as FQNEAQ (reference sequence). The CDR3 reads CASSLDEQFF. CDR3 bases: TGTGCCAGCAGCTTAGATGAGCAGTTCTTC.

This CDR3 reads CASSPEKGNYGYTF. The CDR3 DNA follows: TGTGCCAGCAGCCCTGAGAAGGGGAACTATGGCTACACCTTC. The V and J genes are TRBV4-2 and TRBJ1-2; a possible D gene is TRBD1 (5 bases). Looked up from germline, CDR1 is LGHNA and CDR2 is YNFKEQ. The V gene lost 4 bases and the J gene lost 2 bases, with 11 bases spanning the gap. This CDR3 region has 14 residues.

There are a few counts of this clone. The V gene is TRBV29-1, the J gene TRBJ2-3, with TRBD1 matching over 11 bases. This CDR3 is 13 amino acids long. From germline, CDR1 is SQVTM and CDR2 ANQGSEA. J gave up 6 bases and V 6 bases, and 5 bases lay outside the gene matches. The chain's CDR3 is CSVIWDRGDTQYF. CDR3 bases: TGCAGCGTAATCTGGGACAGGGGGGATACGCAGTATTTT.

The table lists this clone with a few counts. This chain uses TRBV2 with TRBJ1-6, with D maybe TRBD1 (6 bases). The CDR3 is made up of 13 amino acids. Germline CDR1 is SNHLY and CDR2 is FYNNEI. V was cut by 7 bases and J by 7 bases, with 11 bases left in between. In DNA, the CDR3 is TGTGCCAGCACGGGGGCGCCCAATTCACCCCTCCACTTT. As protein: CASTGAPNSPLHF.

This chain joins TRBV27 and TRBJ1-1; possible D gene TRBD1, 6 bases. The CDR3 is 14 residues long. Germline CDR1 and CDR2: MNHEY and SMNVEV (reference sequence). V was pared by 5 bases and J by 2 bases, with 12 bases between. DNA of the CDR3: TGTGCCAGCAGTCCGGGGGCGGTAAACACTGAAGCTTTCTTT. This codes for CASSPGAVNTEAFF.

V gene TRBV29-1 combines with J gene TRBJ1-2, with 7 positions matching TRBD1. V trimming: 6 bases; J trimming: 4 bases; junction bases outside the gene matches: 8. This CDR3 spans 13 amino acids. Looked up from germline, CDR1 is SQVTM and CDR2 is ANQGSEA. The CDR3 DNA is TGCAGCGTGGGGGACAGTAGACCCTATGGCTACACCTTC. Its protein product is CSVGDSRPYGYTF.

The genes are TRBV25-1 and TRBJ1-4; possible D gene TRBD1, 5 bases. Germline lookup yields CDR1 MGHDK and CDR2 SYGVNS. This CDR3 comprises 12 residues. Trimming took 6 bases from V and 5 from J, leaving 7 bases between them. The CDR3: CASRGENEKLFF. CDR3 coding DNA: TGTGCCAGCAGGGGGGAAAATGAAAAACTGTTTTTT.

This rearrangement joins TRBV13 to TRBJ2-5, with a tentative D call TRBD2 (5 bases). The CDR3 has 14 residues. Germline V gene lookup returns CDR1 PRHDT and CDR2 FYEKMQ (reference sequence). V dropped 4 bases and J dropped 1 base, with 10 bases sitting between them. As DNA, the CDR3 is TGTGCCAGCAGCTCCCCGGGATCCCAAGAGACCCAGTACTTC. Translated: CASSSPGSQETQYF.

This clone was detected only a few times. The chain combines TRBV9 with TRBJ2-3, with D uncertain. Germline V gene lookup returns CDR1 SGDLS and CDR2 YYNGEE. The CDR3 covers 11 residues. Trimming pared 5 bases from V and 2 bases from J, leaving 3 bases between. In nucleotides, the CDR3 is TGTGCCAGCAGTTCCACAGATACGCAGTATTTT. This encodes CASSSTDTQYF.